The 30 T cell receptor beta chains listed next were all sequenced from one sample in a study of PD-1 blockade in classical Hodgkin lymphoma. Using immunoSEQ multiplex PCR, the repertoire was profiled, and TCRdb retains in-frame clones only, with some absent. The table includes 13,000 to 15,000 clones, 83% detected once. All the patients suffered relapse after autologous stem cell transplantation, and brentuximab vedotin exposure differed. The sample in question was peripheral blood mononuclear cells (PBMCs), obtained at baseline. Receptor source: a human donor with classical Hodgkin lymphoma.

The chain recombines TRBV5-4 with TRBJ1-2; unclear D gene. Trimming pared 4 bases from V and 3 bases from J, leaving 10 bases between. The CDR3 loop spans 13 amino acids. Germline V gene sequence: CDR1 SGHNT, CDR2 YYREEE (reference sequence). The CDR3 region has the DNA TGTGCCAGCAGCCCCGACGGCCACTATGGCTACACCTTC. Its protein product is CASSPDGHYGYTF. Supplemented by reference TRBV5-4 and TRBJ1-2, the full variable domain reads ETGVTQSPTHLIKTRGQQVTLRCSSQSGHNTVSWYQQALGQGPQFIFQYYREEENGRGNFPPRFSGLQFPNYSSELNVNALELDDSALYLCASSPDGHYGYTFGSGTRLTVV.

This clone was seen only once. The chain uses TRBV7-3 and TRBJ2-7; tentatively, D is TRBD2 (6 bases). The germline CDR1 and CDR2 sequences are SGHTA and FQGTGA. This CDR3 spans 14 amino acids. V was trimmed by 2 bases and J by 3 bases, leaving 11 bases between them. The CDR3 spells CASSLGGSYYEQYF. CDR3 nucleotide sequence: TGTGCCAGCAGCTTAGGGGGGAGCTACTACGAGCAGTACTTC.

The rearrangement uses TRBV28 and TRBJ2-5; perhaps TRBD2 as D (6 bases). The J call may be in error: the DNA end matches TRBJ2-7 better. The length of the CDR3 is 12 residues. The germline V gene encodes CDR1 MDHEN and CDR2 SYDVKM. CDR3 DNA: TGTGCCAGCAGCTCGGGGGTTAACGAGCAGTACTTC. Its protein is CASSSGVNEQYF.

The V call is TRBV7-8, the J call TRBJ2-3; D possibly corresponds to TRBD1 (6 bases). There are 15 residues in the CDR3. Germline values: CDR1 SGHVS, CDR2 FQNEAQ. V was pared by 1 base and J by 4 bases, with 12 bases between. The CDR3 DNA reads as TGTGCCAGCAGCTTAGTTTCGACAGGAGCAGATACGCAGTATTTT. Protein sequence: CASSLVSTGADTQYF. Using reference TRBV7-8 and TRBJ2-3 for the parts outside the CDR3, the full variable domain is GAGVSQSPRYKVAKRGQDVALRCDPISGHVSLFWYQQALGQGPEFLTYFQNEAQLDKSGLPSDRFFAERPEGSVSTLKIQRTQQEDSAVYLCASSLVSTGADTQYFGPGTRLTVL.

The chain uses TRBV10-2 and TRBJ2-7; D unresolved. Germline V gene sequence: CDR1 WSHSY, CDR2 SAAADI. The CDR3 sequence is 11 residues long. The germline V and J ends were trimmed by 6 bases and 4 bases, with 7 bases remaining between them. The CDR3: CASSGAYEQYF. CDR3 in DNA: TGCGCCAGCAGCGGAGCTTACGAGCAGTACTTC.

V is TRBV27 and J is TRBJ1-2; the D gene is possibly TRBD1 (6 bases). The V end was cut by 8 bases, the J end by 8 bases, with 18 bases between. The CDR3 contains 13 residues. Looked up from germline, CDR1 is MNHEY and CDR2 is SMNVEV (reference sequence). CDR3 protein: CASAGAGARGYTF. CDR3 DNA: TGTGCCAGCGCGGGGGCAGGGGCGAGGGGCTACACCTTC.

The chain employs TRBV5-1 and TRBJ2-3; D unresolved. The germline V gene encodes CDR1 SGHRS and CDR2 YFSETQ. The CDR3 has 14 residues. Trimming took off 4 bases at V and 6 bases at J, with 15 bases between the two ends. This chain's CDR3 is CASSKAGVRDTQYF. The CDR3 region has the DNA TGCGCCAGCAGCAAGGCTGGGGTAAGGGATACGCAGTATTTT.

This rearrangement joins TRBV5-6 to TRBJ1-2; 8 bases agree with TRBD1. V was pared by 4 bases and J by 2 bases, with 4 bases of the junction left unmatched. This CDR3 spans 14 amino acids. Germline assignment: CDR1 SGHDT and CDR2 YYEEEE. CDR3 amino acids: CASSLGTGNYGYTF. The CDR3 nucleotides read TGTGCCAGCAGCCTGGGGACAGGAAACTATGGCTACACCTTC.

The chain uses TRBV19 and TRBJ1-4; D may be TRBD1 (5 bases). V was pared by 7 bases and J by 8 bases, with 17 bases between. The germline gives CDR1 LNHDA, CDR2 SQIVND (reference sequence). CDR3 size: 14 residues. CDR3 sequence reads: CASMDWGYKEKLFF. The CDR3 DNA reads as TGTGCCAGTATGGACTGGGGGTACAAAGAAAAACTGTTTTTT.

The CDR3 sequence: CAIRSGTGSYEQYF. CDR3 nucleotides: TGTGCCATCAGATCCGGGACAGGGAGCTACGAGCAGTACTTC. This chain links TRBV10-3 with TRBJ2-7; 9 bases are shared with TRBD1. Germline V gene sequence: CDR1 ENHRY, CDR2 SYGVKD. V lost 6 bases and J lost 3; bases outside the gene matches: 6. There are 14 residues in the CDR3.

The chain has TRBV27 and TRBJ1-2; 9 nucleotides agree with TRBD1. CDR1 and CDR2 (germline): MNHEY, SMNVEV (reference sequence). The CDR3 is made up of 15 amino acids. J was trimmed by 5 bases and V by 3 bases; bases with no gene match: 7. In DNA form, the CDR3 reads TGTGCCAGCAGTTTCACAGGGGGCCTAGGGTATGGCTACACCTTC. Protein sequence: CASSFTGGLGYGYTF.

The chain is built from TRBV19 and TRBJ2-5; 9 nucleotides line up with TRBD1. The CDR3 is made up of 14 amino acids. J lost 5 bases, V lost 3 bases, and 4 bases had no gene match. Germline CDR1 is LNHDA and CDR2 is SQIVND (reference sequence). The CDR3 here is CASSIGTGRETQYF. The CDR3 bases are TGTGCCAGTAGTATCGGGACAGGGAGGGAGACCCAGTACTTC.

The genes are TRBV5-1 and TRBJ2-3, with a tentative D call TRBD1 (6 bases). Per the germline V gene, CDR1 is SGHRS and CDR2 is YFSETQ. The length of the CDR3 is 15 residues. Trimming took off 2 bases at V and 0 bases at J, with 10 bases between the two ends. CDR3 sequence reads: CASSLQGASTDTQYF. The CDR3, as DNA: TGCGCCAGCAGCTTACAGGGCGCTAGCACAGATACGCAGTATTTT.

The chain is built from TRBV5-8 and TRBJ1-3, with 9 bases identical to TRBD1. Losses at the gene ends were 3 bases for V and 5 bases for J; bases not matched to a gene: 9. Germline CDR1 reads SGHTS; CDR2 reads YDEGEE. The CDR3 loop spans 16 amino acids. As DNA, the CDR3 is TGTGCCAGCAGCTGGGTAGCCGGGACAGGGAGAAACACCATATATTTT. This translates into CASSWVAGTGRNTIYF.

This clone qualifies as medium-sized. This chain joins TRBV14 and TRBJ1-3; D remains unclear. The CDR3 extends over 13 amino acids. The V gene lost 4 bases and the J gene lost 1 base, with 5 bases spanning the gap. Per germline, CDR1 SGHDN and CDR2 FVKESK. CDR3 nucleotide sequence: TGTGCCAGCAGCCTACAATCTGGAAACACCATATATTTT. Translated, it gives CASSLQSGNTIYF.

The rearrangement uses TRBV5-1 and TRBJ1-3, with 9 positions matching TRBD1. Trimming took 4 bases from V and 3 from J; bases not matched to a gene: 5. The V gene's germline CDR1 is SGHRS and CDR2 YFSETQ. The CDR3 runs to 15 residues. This chain's CDR3 is CASSATGGGGNTIYF. The CDR3 DNA reads as TGCGCCAGCAGCGCTACAGGGGGCGGTGGAAACACCATATATTTT. The full variable domain, its missing parts supplied by reference TRBV5-1 and TRBJ1-3, is KAGVTQTPRYLIKTRGQQVTLSCSPISGHRSVSWYQQTPGQGLQFLFEYFSETQRNKGNFPGRFSGRQFSNSRSEMNVSTLELGDSALYLCASSATGGGGNTIYFGEGSWLTVV.

The rearrangement links TRBV6-5 to TRBJ1-6; D gene ambiguous. Trimming cost V 6 bases and J 3 bases, with 6 bases left between them. This CDR3 spans 13 amino acids. Germline loops: CDR1 MNHEY, CDR2 SVGAGI. The CDR3 bases are TGTGCCAGCAGAAGGGACTATAATTCACCCCTCCACTTT. This gives the protein CASRRDYNSPLHF.

The chain combines TRBV2 with TRBJ2-3, with TRBD2 matching over 9 bases. Germline trimming cut 0 bases from V and 4 bases from J; bases unmatched to any gene: 8. The CDR3 extends over 17 amino acids. Per the germline V gene, CDR1 is SNHLY and CDR2 is FYNNEI. The CDR3 sequence: CASSEALLAGPPDTQYF. The CDR3 DNA is TGTGCCAGCAGTGAAGCGCTTCTAGCGGGGCCCCCAGATACGCAGTATTTT.

This clone occurred a few times. V gene TRBV4-1 combines with J gene TRBJ2-7; TRBD1 agrees at 7 bases. V lost 1 base to trimming and J lost 0 bases; unmatched junction nucleotides: 3. The V gene's germline CDR1 is MGHRA and CDR2 YSYEKL. The CDR3 runs to 15 residues. The CDR3 region has the DNA TGCGCCAGCAGCCAAGGACAGGGTTTCTCCTACGAGCAGTACTTC. The encoded protein is CASSQGQGFSYEQYF.

V and J are TRBV7-6 and TRBJ2-1; possibly TRBD1 for D (6 bases). V was trimmed by 4 bases and J by 5 bases, leaving 15 bases between them. The CDR3 length is 15 residues. The germline gives CDR1 SGHVS, CDR2 FNYEAQ. The CDR3 spells CASSYRTEVDNEQFF. In nucleotides, the CDR3 is TGTGCCAGCAGCTACAGGACAGAGGTCGACAATGAGCAGTTCTTC.

This chain links TRBV7-8 with TRBJ1-5; TRBD1 might be the D (6 bases). The CDR3 extends over 15 amino acids. With 2 bases removed from V and 6 bases from J, the gap between germline ends came to 14 bases. The germline CDR1 and CDR2 sequences are SGHVS and FQNEAQ. In nucleotides, the CDR3 is TGTGCCAGCAGCTTATCGCAGGGGTGGGCTCAGCCCCAGCATTTT. It translates to CASSLSQGWAQPQHF.

V usage is TRBV29-1 and J usage is TRBJ2-5; D may be TRBD2 (6 bases). V was pared by 3 bases and J by 1 base, with 9 bases between. The germline V gene encodes CDR1 SQVTM and CDR2 ANQGSEA. The CDR3 contains 13 residues. This CDR3 reads CSVEEGPQETQYF. The CDR3 DNA reads TGCAGCGTTGAGGAGGGCCCCCAAGAGACCCAGTACTTC.

The chain joins TRBV5-1 to TRBJ2-7, with TRBD1 identical over 8 bases. From germline, CDR1 is SGHRS and CDR2 YFSETQ. Trimming cost V 4 bases and J 5 bases; bases outside gene matches: 2. CDR3 length: 12 residues. The CDR3 nucleotides read TGCGCCAGCAGCCCGGACAGGGACGAGCAGTACTTC. This codes for CASSPDRDEQYF.

This clone appeared once. The chain is built from TRBV6-5 and TRBJ2-7; weak D call: TRBD1 (6 bases). Germline V CDR1 and CDR2: MNHEY, SVGAGI. Trimming took off 2 bases at V and 2 bases at J, with 10 bases between the two ends. This CDR3 has 14 residues. CDR3 DNA sequence: TGTGCCAGCAGTTACCCCGGGACACCCTACGAGCAGTACTTC. Amino acids: CASSYPGTPYEQYF.

The gene calls are TRBV6-5 and TRBJ2-2; D is unresolved. Germline CDR1 MNHEY, CDR2 SVGAGI. The CDR3 spans 14 residues. V lost 5 bases to trimming and J lost 6 bases, with 13 bases between them. The CDR3 DNA sequence: TGTGCCAGCAGTAGGAAGAATCCGCCCGGGGAGCTGTTTTTT. It translates to CASSRKNPPGELFF.

This chain links TRBV25-1 with TRBJ1-1, with a possible D match to TRBD1 (6 bases). This CDR3 region has 14 residues. Trimming cost V 2 bases and J 6 bases, with 13 bases left between them. From germline, CDR1 is MGHDK and CDR2 SYGVNS. CDR3 sequence: CASSEQGRGPEAFF. CDR3 nucleotides: TGTGCCAGCAGTGAACAAGGGCGGGGGCCTGAAGCTTTCTTT. Using reference TRBV25-1 and TRBJ1-1 for the parts outside the CDR3, the full variable domain is EADIYQTPRYLVIGTGKKITLECSQTMGHDKMYWYQQDPGMELHLIHYSYGVNSTEKGDLSSESTVSRIRTEHFPLTLESARPSHTSQYLCASSEQGRGPEAFFGQGTRLTVV.

The chain carries TRBV28 and TRBJ1-3; tentative D call: TRBD1 (5 bases). In germline, CDR1 is MDHEN, CDR2 SYDVKM. The CDR3 covers 16 residues. Trimming pared 8 bases from V and 0 bases from J, leaving 17 bases between. The CDR3 region is CASSLGGASSGNTIYF. CDR3 coding DNA: TGTGCCAGCTCCCTCGGAGGGGCGAGCTCTGGAAACACCATATATTTT.

The CDR3 DNA sequence: TGTGCCAGTAGTATAGAGACTAATTCACCCCTCCACTTT. It translates to CASSIETNSPLHF. The gene calls are TRBV19 and TRBJ1-6; the D is unclear. The CDR3 covers 13 residues. The ends were cut back, 0 bases at V and 6 bases at J, with 3 bases in the middle. Germline-derived CDR1 and CDR2 are LNHDA and SQIVND (reference sequence).

This clone came up once. The chain couples TRBV27 to TRBJ2-3; 7 bases are shared with TRBD1. Germline trimming cut 5 bases from V and 5 bases from J; bases unmatched to any gene: 4. The CDR3 extends over 13 amino acids. Germline CDR1 MNHEY, CDR2 SMNVEV (reference sequence). CDR3 amino acids: CASSLQGIDTQYF. CDR3 coding DNA: TGTGCCAGCAGTCTACAGGGGATAGATACGCAGTATTTT.

V gene TRBV6-5 combines with J gene TRBJ1-1; possibly TRBD1 for D (6 bases). V dropped 6 bases and J dropped 0 bases, with 14 bases sitting between them. This CDR3 comprises 15 residues. Germline CDR1 reads MNHEY; CDR2 reads SVGAGI. CDR3: CASREKGGMNTEAFF. The CDR3 DNA is TGTGCCAGCAGGGAGAAGGGGGGCATGAACACTGAAGCTTTCTTT.